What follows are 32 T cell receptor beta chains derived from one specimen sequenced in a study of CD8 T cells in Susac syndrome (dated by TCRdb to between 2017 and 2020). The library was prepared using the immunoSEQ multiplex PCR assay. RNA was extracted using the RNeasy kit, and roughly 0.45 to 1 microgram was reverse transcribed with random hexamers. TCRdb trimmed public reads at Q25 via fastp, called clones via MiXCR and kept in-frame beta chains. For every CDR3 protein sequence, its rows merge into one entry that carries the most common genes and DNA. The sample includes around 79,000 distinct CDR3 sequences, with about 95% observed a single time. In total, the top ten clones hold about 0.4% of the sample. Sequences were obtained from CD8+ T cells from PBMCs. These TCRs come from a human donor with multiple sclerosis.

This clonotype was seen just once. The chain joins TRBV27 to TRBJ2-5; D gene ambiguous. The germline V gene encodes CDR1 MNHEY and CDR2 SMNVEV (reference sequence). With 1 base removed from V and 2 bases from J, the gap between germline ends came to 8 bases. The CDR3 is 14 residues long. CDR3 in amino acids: CASSLYPEQETQYF. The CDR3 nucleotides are TGTGCCAGCAGTTTATATCCAGAACAAGAGACCCAGTACTTC.

The CDR3 sequence: CASSPGETGNTEAFF. DNA for the CDR3: TGTGCCAGCAGCCCGGGGGAGACAGGGAACACTGAAGCTTTCTTT. The chain is built from TRBV7-9 and TRBJ1-1, with D maybe TRBD1 (6 bases). The germline gives CDR1 SEHNR, CDR2 FQNEAQ (reference sequence). CDR3 length: 15 amino acids. Trimming stripped 5 bases from V and 1 base from J, with 14 bases between.

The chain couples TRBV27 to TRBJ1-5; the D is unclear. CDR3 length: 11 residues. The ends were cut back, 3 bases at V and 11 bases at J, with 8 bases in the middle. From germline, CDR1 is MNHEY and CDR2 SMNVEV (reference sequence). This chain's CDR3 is CASSFHKAQHF. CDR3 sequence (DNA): TGTGCCAGCAGTTTTCACAAGGCCCAGCATTTT.

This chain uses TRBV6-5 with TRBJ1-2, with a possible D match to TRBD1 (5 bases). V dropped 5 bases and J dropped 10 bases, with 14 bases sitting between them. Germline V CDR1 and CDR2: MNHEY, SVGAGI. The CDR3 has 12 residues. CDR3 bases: TGTGCCAGCAGTCCTGACCTAGGGGACTACACCTTC. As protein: CASSPDLGDYTF.

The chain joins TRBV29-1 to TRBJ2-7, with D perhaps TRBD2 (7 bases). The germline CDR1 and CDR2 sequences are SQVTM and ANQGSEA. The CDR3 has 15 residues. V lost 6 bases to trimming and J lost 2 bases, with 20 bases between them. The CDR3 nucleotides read TGCAGCGTGGGGGCTGGGAGGGATCCCCCCTACGAGCAGTACTTC. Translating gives CSVGAGRDPPYEQYF.

CDR3 DNA sequence: TGCAGCGACCGGATAGCGGACACAGATACGCAGTATTTT. Amino acid sequence: CSDRIADTDTQYF. The J gene is TRBJ2-3, the V gene TRBV29-1, with D maybe TRBD2 (6 bases). V lost 7 bases, J lost 2 bases, and 13 bases lay in between. CDR1 and CDR2 from the germline V gene are SQVTM and ANQGSEA. CDR3 length equals 13 residues.

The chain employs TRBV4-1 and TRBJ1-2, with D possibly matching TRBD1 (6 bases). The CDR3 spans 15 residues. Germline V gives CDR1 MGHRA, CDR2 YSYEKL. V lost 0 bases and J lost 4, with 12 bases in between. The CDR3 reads CASSQDNREGYGYTF. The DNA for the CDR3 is TGCGCCAGCAGCCAAGACAACAGGGAGGGCTATGGCTACACCTTC.

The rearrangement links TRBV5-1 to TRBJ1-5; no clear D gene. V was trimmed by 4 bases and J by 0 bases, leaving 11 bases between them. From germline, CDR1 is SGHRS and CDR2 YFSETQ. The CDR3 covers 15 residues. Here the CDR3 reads CASSPRPGSNQPQHF. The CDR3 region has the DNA TGCGCCAGCAGCCCCCGGCCGGGTAGCAATCAGCCCCAGCATTTT. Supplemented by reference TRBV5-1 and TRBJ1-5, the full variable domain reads KAGVTQTPRYLIKTRGQQVTLSCSPISGHRSVSWYQQTPGQGLQFLFEYFSETQRNKGNFPGRFSGRQFSNSRSEMNVSTLELGDSALYLCASSPRPGSNQPQHFGDGTRLSIL.

This CDR3 reads CASSSGPYNQPQHF. The CDR3 bases are TGTGCCAGCAGTTCCGGACCTTACAATCAGCCCCAGCATTTT. The gene calls are TRBV6-6 and TRBJ1-5; D uncertain. The CDR3 is 14 amino acids. Between the trimmed V and J ends, which lost 4 bases and 3 bases, there was a span of 10 bases. Germline CDR1 is MNHNY and CDR2 is SVGAGI (reference sequence).

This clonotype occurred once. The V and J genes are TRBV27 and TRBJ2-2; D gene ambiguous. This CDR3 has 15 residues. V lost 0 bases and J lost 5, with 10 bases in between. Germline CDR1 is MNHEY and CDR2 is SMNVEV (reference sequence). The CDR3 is CASSLSKLGTGELFF. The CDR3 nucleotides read TGTGCCAGCAGTTTATCGAAGTTGGGGACCGGGGAGCTGTTTTTT.

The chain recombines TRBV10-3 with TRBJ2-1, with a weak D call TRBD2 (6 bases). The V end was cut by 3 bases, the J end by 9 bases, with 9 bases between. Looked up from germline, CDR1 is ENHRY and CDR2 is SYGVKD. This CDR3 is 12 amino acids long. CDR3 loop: CAISDGSFEQFF. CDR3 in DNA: TGTGCCATCAGTGACGGGAGTTTTGAGCAGTTCTTC.

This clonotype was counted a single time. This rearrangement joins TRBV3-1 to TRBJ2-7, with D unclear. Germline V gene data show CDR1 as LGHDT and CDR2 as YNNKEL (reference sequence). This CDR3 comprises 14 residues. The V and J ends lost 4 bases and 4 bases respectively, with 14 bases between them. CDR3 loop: CASSLLSEQYEQYF. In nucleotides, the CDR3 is TGTGCCAGCAGCCTCCTAAGTGAACAGTACGAGCAGTACTTC.

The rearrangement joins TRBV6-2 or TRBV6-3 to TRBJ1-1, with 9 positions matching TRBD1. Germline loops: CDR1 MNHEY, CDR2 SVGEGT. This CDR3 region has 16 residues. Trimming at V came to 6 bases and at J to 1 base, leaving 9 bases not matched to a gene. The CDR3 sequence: CASSLRQGEWNTEAFF. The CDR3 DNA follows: TGTGCCAGCAGCCTCAGACAGGGGGAATGGAACACTGAAGCTTTCTTT.

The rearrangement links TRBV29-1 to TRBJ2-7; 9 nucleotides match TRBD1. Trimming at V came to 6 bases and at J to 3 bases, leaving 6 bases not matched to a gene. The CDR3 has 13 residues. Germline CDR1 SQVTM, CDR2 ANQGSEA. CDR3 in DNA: TGCAGCGTAACCGGGACAGGGTTCTACGAGCAGTACTTC. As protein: CSVTGTGFYEQYF.

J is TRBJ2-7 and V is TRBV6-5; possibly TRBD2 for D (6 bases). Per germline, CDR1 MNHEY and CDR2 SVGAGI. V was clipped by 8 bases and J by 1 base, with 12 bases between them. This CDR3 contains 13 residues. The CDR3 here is CASSKRASYEQYF. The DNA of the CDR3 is TGTGCCAGCTCAAAGCGGGCTTCCTACGAGCAGTACTTC.

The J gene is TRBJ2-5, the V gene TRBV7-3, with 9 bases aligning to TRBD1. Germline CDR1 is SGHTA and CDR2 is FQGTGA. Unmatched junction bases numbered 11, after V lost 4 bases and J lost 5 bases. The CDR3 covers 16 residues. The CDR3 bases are TGTGCCAGCAGCTATACAGGGGGCGCGGTTGGGGAGACCCAGTACTTC. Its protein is CASSYTGGAVGETQYF.

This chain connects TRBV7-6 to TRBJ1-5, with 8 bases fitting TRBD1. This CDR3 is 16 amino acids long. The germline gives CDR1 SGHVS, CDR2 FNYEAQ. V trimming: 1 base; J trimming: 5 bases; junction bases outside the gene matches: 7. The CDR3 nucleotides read TGTGCCAGCAGCTTAGGTACAGGGGGAGGATATCAGCCCCAGCATTTT. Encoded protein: CASSLGTGGGYQPQHF.

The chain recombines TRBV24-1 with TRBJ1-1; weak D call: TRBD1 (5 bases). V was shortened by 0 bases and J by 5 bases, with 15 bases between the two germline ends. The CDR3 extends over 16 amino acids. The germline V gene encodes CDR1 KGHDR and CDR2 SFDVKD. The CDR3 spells CATSDLRGPAWTEAFF. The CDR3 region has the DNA TGTGCCACCAGTGATTTGAGGGGTCCGGCATGGACTGAAGCTTTCTTT.

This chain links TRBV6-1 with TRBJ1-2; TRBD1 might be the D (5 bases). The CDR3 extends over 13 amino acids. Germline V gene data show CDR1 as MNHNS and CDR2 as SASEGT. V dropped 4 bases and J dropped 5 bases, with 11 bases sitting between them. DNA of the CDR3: TGTGCCAGCAGTGGCTTGGGGGGGTATGGCTACACCTTC. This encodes CASSGLGGYGYTF.

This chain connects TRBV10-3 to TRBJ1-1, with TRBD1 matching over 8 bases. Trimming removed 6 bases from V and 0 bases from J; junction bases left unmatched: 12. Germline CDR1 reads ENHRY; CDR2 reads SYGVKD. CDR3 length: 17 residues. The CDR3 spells CAISQRAQGAMNTEAFF. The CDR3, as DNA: TGTGCCATCAGCCAAAGGGCCCAGGGGGCCATGAACACTGAAGCTTTCTTT.

CDR3 protein: CASSLYDEQYF. CDR3 coding DNA: TGTGCCAGCAGCTTGTATGACGAGCAGTACTTC. This chain connects TRBV7-9 to TRBJ2-7, with no clear D. Germline values: CDR1 SEHNR, CDR2 FQNEAQ (reference sequence). This CDR3 region has 11 residues. Trimming stripped 3 bases from V and 5 bases from J, with 5 bases between.

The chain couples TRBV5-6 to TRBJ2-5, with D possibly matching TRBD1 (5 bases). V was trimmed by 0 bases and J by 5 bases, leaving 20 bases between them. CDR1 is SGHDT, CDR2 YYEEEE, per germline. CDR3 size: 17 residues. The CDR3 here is CASSLAGQGVDEETQYF. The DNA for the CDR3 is TGTGCCAGCAGCTTGGCCGGGCAGGGCGTGGACGAGGAGACCCAGTACTTC.

The CDR3 bases are TGCAGTGCTAGTGGCACTAGCGGGGGTGTTTCCGCAGATACGCAGTATTTT. Translating it yields CSASGTSGGVSADTQYF. The chain employs TRBV20-1 and TRBJ2-3; 11 positions match TRBD2. After removal of 3 bases from V and 4 bases from J, the junction contained 12 bases not matched to a gene. The CDR3 is made up of 17 amino acids. Germline V gene sequence: CDR1 DFQATT, CDR2 SNEGSKA (reference sequence).

The CDR3 nucleotides read TGTGCCAGCAGCTTGAGAGGGATGAACACTGAAGCTTTCTTT. The encoded protein is CASSLRGMNTEAFF. The chain joins TRBV5-4 to TRBJ1-1; D gene ambiguous. The CDR3 covers 14 residues. The germline V and J ends were trimmed by 1 base and 0 bases, with 7 bases remaining between them. The germline V gene encodes CDR1 SGHNT and CDR2 YYREEE (reference sequence).

CDR3: CASSIGRERRYEQYF. CDR3 coding DNA: TGTGCCAGTAGTATAGGACGGGAGCGCCGTTACGAGCAGTACTTC. The chain carries TRBV19 and TRBJ2-7; D might be TRBD2 (6 bases). V lost 1 base and J lost 4, with 14 bases in between. Germline lookup yields CDR1 LNHDA and CDR2 SQIVND (reference sequence). The CDR3 totals 15 residues.

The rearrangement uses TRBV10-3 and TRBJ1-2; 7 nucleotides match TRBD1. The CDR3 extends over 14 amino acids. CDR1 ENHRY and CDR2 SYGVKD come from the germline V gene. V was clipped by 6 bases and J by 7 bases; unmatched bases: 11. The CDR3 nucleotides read TGTGCCATCAGCGGGGAACAGGGGAATTTTGGCTACACCTTC. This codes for CAISGEQGNFGYTF.

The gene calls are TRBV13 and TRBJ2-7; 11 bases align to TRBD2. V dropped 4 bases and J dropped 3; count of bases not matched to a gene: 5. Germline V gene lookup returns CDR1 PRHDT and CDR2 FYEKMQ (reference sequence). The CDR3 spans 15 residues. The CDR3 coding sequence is TGTGCCAGCAGCTACGCTAGCGGGGGGCACTACGAGCAGTACTTC. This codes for CASSYASGGHYEQYF.

Here the CDR3 reads CASRRLPGQGPDTQYF. CDR3 nucleotide sequence: TGTGCCAGTAGGCGACTCCCGGGACAGGGACCAGATACGCAGTATTTT. The chain couples TRBV19 to TRBJ2-3, with TRBD1 identical over 9 bases. The CDR3 spans 16 residues. The V gene's germline CDR1 is LNHDA and CDR2 SQIVND (reference sequence). J lost 4 bases, V lost 6 bases, and 11 bases had no gene match.

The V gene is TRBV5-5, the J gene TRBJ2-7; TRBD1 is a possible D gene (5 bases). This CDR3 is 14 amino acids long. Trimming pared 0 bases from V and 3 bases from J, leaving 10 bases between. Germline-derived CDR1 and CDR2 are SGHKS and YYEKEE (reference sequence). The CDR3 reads CASSLEQGVYEQYF. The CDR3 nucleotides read TGTGCCAGCAGCTTGGAGCAGGGTGTCTACGAGCAGTACTTC.

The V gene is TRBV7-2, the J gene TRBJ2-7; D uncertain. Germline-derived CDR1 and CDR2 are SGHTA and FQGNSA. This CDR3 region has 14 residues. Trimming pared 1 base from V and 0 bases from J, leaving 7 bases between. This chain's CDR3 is CASSLDGFSYEQYF. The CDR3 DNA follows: TGTGCCAGCAGCTTAGACGGGTTCTCCTACGAGCAGTACTTC. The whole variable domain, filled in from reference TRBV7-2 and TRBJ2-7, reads GAGVSQSPSNKVTEKGKDVELRCDPISGHTALYWYRQSLGQGLEFLIYFQGNSAPDKSGLPSDRFSAERTGGSVSTLTIQRTQQEDSAVYLCASSLDGFSYEQYFGPGTRLTVT.

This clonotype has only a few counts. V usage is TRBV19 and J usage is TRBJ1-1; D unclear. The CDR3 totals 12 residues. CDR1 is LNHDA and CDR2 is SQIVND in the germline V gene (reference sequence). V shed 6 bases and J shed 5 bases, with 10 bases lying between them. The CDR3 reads CASRDRGTEAFF. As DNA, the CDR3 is TGTGCCAGTAGGGATCGAGGGACTGAAGCTTTCTTT.

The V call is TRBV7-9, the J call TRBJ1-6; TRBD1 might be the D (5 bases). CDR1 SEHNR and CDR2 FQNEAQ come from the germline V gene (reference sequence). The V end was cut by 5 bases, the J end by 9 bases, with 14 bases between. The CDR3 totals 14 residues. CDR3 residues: CASSPPGLGSPLHF. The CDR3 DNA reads TGTGCCAGCAGCCCTCCAGGGTTAGGTTCACCCCTCCACTTT.